These 18 T cell receptor beta chains were sequenced from one sample in a study of T cell repertoires in cytomegalovirus infection. From the reads, TCRdb called clonotypes with MiXCR, one entry per CDR3 protein. The sample yields hundreds of thousands of distinct CDR3 sequences, 11% seen once. Sequenced material: PBMCs. These receptors were obtained from a human donor in good health (CMV status not recorded). Some clones in this sample may be carry-over from other donors' samples.

This clonotype has a count of ten or more. The rearrangement links TRBV7-8 to TRBJ1-5; TRBD1 is a possible D gene (6 bases). Germline-derived CDR1 and CDR2 are SGHVS and FQNEAQ. V was cut by 3 bases and J by 1 base, with 22 bases left in between. This CDR3 is built from 19 residues. The CDR3 is CASSLETTGWKESNQPQHF. The DNA for the CDR3 is TGTGCCAGCAGCTTGGAGACGACAGGATGGAAGGAGAGCAATCAGCCCCAGCATTTT.

This clonotype has more than one count but fewer than ten. The V and J genes are TRBV12-3 or TRBV12-4 and TRBJ2-7; 7 bases match TRBD1. After removal of 4 bases from V and 2 bases from J, the junction contained 2 bases not matched to a gene. This CDR3 is built from 13 residues. In DNA, the CDR3 is TGTGCCAGCAGTTCCACAGGGGCCTACGAGCAGTACTTC. It yields the protein CASSSTGAYEQYF.

Comments on this clonotype: A much bigger clone sits one base away, suggesting this may be a read error. The genes are TRBV7-4 and TRBJ1-1, with D uncertain. V lost 0 bases and J 5 bases, leaving 7 bases between the germline ends. This CDR3 has 13 residues. Looked up from germline, CDR1 is SGHVT and CDR2 is SQSDAQ. CDR3 sequence reads: CASSLAGMTEAFF. The CDR3 DNA is TGTGCCAGCAGCTTAGCAGGGATGACTGAAGCTTTCTTT.

The V and J genes are TRBV3-1 and TRBJ1-2; no reliable D call. The V gene lost 0 bases and the J gene lost 4 bases, with 18 bases spanning the gap. The CDR3 loop spans 17 amino acids. Germline V gives CDR1 LGHDT, CDR2 YNNKEL (reference sequence). The CDR3 region has the DNA TGTGCCAGCAGCCAAGATCGCGGAGTTAGGGAGATCTATGGCTACACCTTC. Its translation is CASSQDRGVREIYGYTF.

This clonotype was seen a few times. This rearrangement joins TRBV28 to TRBJ2-3; 7 bases align to TRBD2. V lost 6 bases to trimming and J lost 5 bases; unmatched junction nucleotides: 11. Per the germline V gene, CDR1 is MDHEN and CDR2 is SYDVKM. The length of the CDR3 is 15 residues. The CDR3 DNA follows: TGTGCCAGCAGCCTAGATAAGGGAGGGATAGATACGCAGTATTTT. Residues: CASSLDKGGIDTQYF.

This clonotype was seen repeatedly, ten times or more. The V call is TRBV12-3 or TRBV12-4, the J call TRBJ1-2; D gene ambiguous. V dropped 3 bases and J dropped 3 bases, with 8 bases sitting between them. CDR3 length equals 13 residues. The DNA for the CDR3 is TGTGCCAGCAGTTTGTCTGGGTACTATGGCTACACCTTC. This codes for CASSLSGYYGYTF.

This chain joins TRBV10-3 and TRBJ1-1; D not certain. The CDR3 loop spans 13 amino acids. Germline assignment: CDR1 ENHRY and CDR2 SYGVKD. Trimming stripped 6 bases from V and 4 bases from J, with 12 bases between. The CDR3 spells CAIRGGEGTEAFF. CDR3 sequence (DNA): TGTGCCATCAGGGGTGGGGAGGGCACTGAAGCTTTCTTT.

This clonotype was counted ten times or more. The rearrangement joins TRBV11-2 to TRBJ2-7; D gene ambiguous. Trimming removed 4 bases from V and 4 bases from J, with 5 bases in between. Germline V gene lookup returns CDR1 SGHAT and CDR2 FQNNGV. This CDR3 has 11 amino acids. The CDR3 DNA reads TGTGCCAGCAGCTCCGGGTACGAGCAGTACTTC. Amino acids: CASSSGYEQYF.

The chain joins TRBV6-2 or TRBV6-3 to TRBJ2-7, with 13 bases lining up with TRBD2. J gave up 2 bases and V 2 bases, and 6 bases lay outside the gene matches. The CDR3 consists of 17 residues. Germline V gives CDR1 MNHEY, CDR2 SVGEGT. CDR3: CASSYLGLAGSPYEQYF. CDR3 coding DNA: TGTGCCAGCAGTTACCTGGGACTAGCGGGGTCCCCCTACGAGCAGTACTTC.

This clonotype has only a few counts. This chain connects TRBV6-6 to TRBJ1-3; tentatively, D is TRBD1 (6 bases). This CDR3 comprises 17 residues. Germline assignment: CDR1 MNHNY and CDR2 SVGAGI (reference sequence). The V and J ends lost 2 bases and 0 bases respectively, with 14 bases between them. The DNA for the CDR3 is TGTGCCAGCAGTTACACCCAGGGGCTCCTCTCTGGAAACACCATATATTTT. Amino acids: CASSYTQGLLSGNTIYF.

V and J are TRBV20-1 and TRBJ2-2; the D gene is possibly TRBD1 (6 bases). Germline lookup yields CDR1 DFQATT and CDR2 SNEGSKA (reference sequence). The CDR3 extends over 15 amino acids. V lost 1 base and J lost 8, with 17 bases in between. CDR3 coding DNA: TGCAGTGCTAGAGCGGGACACCCGGTTGGAGGGGAGCTGTTTTTT. This translates into CSARAGHPVGGELFF.

This clonotype occurred many times. The chain combines TRBV12-3 or TRBV12-4 with TRBJ1-4, with D unresolved. Trimming removed 6 bases from V and 6 bases from J, with 17 bases in between. The CDR3 spans 15 residues. CDR3 loop: CASRQSPGQDEKLFF. The CDR3 nucleotides read TGTGCCAGCAGACAAAGCCCGGGCCAGGATGAAAAACTGTTTTTT.

This clonotype showed up many times. The chain combines TRBV7-8 with TRBJ2-3; D remains ambiguous. Germline lookup yields CDR1 SGHVS and CDR2 FQNEAQ. The CDR3 is 14 amino acids. The V and J ends lost 3 bases and 1 base respectively, with 8 bases between them. This CDR3 is CASSFEPGTDTQYF. As DNA, the CDR3 is TGTGCCAGCAGCTTTGAGCCCGGCACAGATACGCAGTATTTT.

This chain connects TRBV5-1 to TRBJ2-5, with 8 bases that match TRBD2. This CDR3 region has 15 residues. The V gene end was trimmed by 5 bases and the J gene end by 4 bases; junction bases not matched to a gene: 10. CDR1 is SGHRS and CDR2 is YFSETQ in the germline V gene. CDR3 residues: CASRPGTSLSETQYF. CDR3 sequence (DNA): TGCGCCAGCAGACCCGGGACTAGTCTTTCAGAGACCCAGTACTTC.

This clonotype was seen a few times. This chain links TRBV29-1 with TRBJ2-3, with TRBD2 matching over 9 bases. Germline assignment: CDR1 SQVTM and CDR2 ANQGSEA. Trimming removed 4 bases from V and 4 bases from J; junction bases left unmatched: 6. The CDR3 spans 14 residues. The CDR3 bases are TGCAGCGTTGTTGGCGGGGGGGCCCCAGATACGCAGTATTTT. It yields the protein CSVVGGGAPDTQYF.

V gene TRBV7-9 combines with J gene TRBJ2-3; 12 bases align to TRBD2. From germline, CDR1 is SEHNR and CDR2 FQNEAQ (reference sequence). The length of the CDR3 is 17 residues. The V gene end was trimmed by 5 bases and the J gene end by 4 bases; junction bases not matched to a gene: 10. For the CDR3, the DNA is TGTGCCAGCAGCGGACGACTAGCGGGAGAAAGACCAGATACGCAGTATTTT. This codes for CASSGRLAGERPDTQYF.

This clonotype has ten or more counts. The chain is built from TRBV18 and TRBJ2-5; D is undetermined. CDR3 size: 12 residues. The germline CDR1 and CDR2 sequences are KGHSH and LQKENI. Trimming left V 4 bases short and J 5 bases short, with 8 bases between. In DNA, the CDR3 is TGTGCCAGCTCACAGACCCCTGAGACCCAGTACTTC. Encoded protein: CASSQTPETQYF.

In its sample, this clonotype was seen many times. This sequence joins TRBV20-1 and TRBJ1-1; TRBD1 might be the D (5 bases). This CDR3 is built from 11 residues. Germline loops: CDR1 DFQATT, CDR2 SNEGSKA (reference sequence). With 6 bases removed from V and 10 bases from J, the gap between germline ends came to 15 bases. CDR3 sequence: CSAPGEARAFF. Here the CDR3 DNA reads TGCAGTGCCCCGGGGGAGGCTCGAGCTTTCTTT.